This T cell receptor beta chain was sequenced for a study of identical twins. MiXCR, applied by TCRdb to the 5' RACE reads, yields one record per CDR3 protein. The sample shows about 240,000 distinct CDR3 sequences, about 13% of them seen only once. This clonotype has a count of ten or more. Trimming shortened V by 7 bases and J by 1 base, and 20 bases separated the two germline ends. Germline CDR1 and CDR2: SQVTM and ANQGSEA. This CDR3 contains 15 residues. The same sample was also studied in work on yellow fever vaccine responses in identical twins.

J is TRBJ2-7 and V is TRBV29-1, with D perhaps matching TRBD1 or TRBD2 (5 bases each). The TCR originated in a young woman in good health. Sequenced sample: memory (CD45RO+) T cells sorted from blood. CDR3 amino acids: CSAASPGLGSYEQYF. The DNA of the CDR3 is TGCAGCGCTGCATCTCCGGGGCTCGGGTCCTACGAGCAGTACTTC.